A selection of T cell receptor beta chains follows, all from one sample in a study of blood T cell repertoires in COVID-19. This table comes from immunoSEQ multiplex PCR, and its TCRdb copy is limited to in-frame clones, with some not included. The sample contains 130,000 to 150,000 clones, 80% to 90% of which appear only once. The sample taken for sequencing was peripheral blood. Receptor source: a woman aged 50 to 60 with acute or convalescent COVID-19. The CDR3 runs from the conserved cysteine through the conserved F or W. D genes are given only for firm matches. A clone size is listed for some rows: how often the clone was seen (once, few, many), or a class if it is expanded.

j_gene	len	d_gene	abundance	v_gene	CDR3nt	CDR3aa
TRBJ2-2	15	NA	once	TRBV24-1	TGTGCCACCAGTGACCCTGGGCTAAACACCGGGGAGCTGTTTTTT	CATSDPGLNTGELFF
TRBJ1-5	16	TRBD1	NA	TRBV19	TGTGCCAGTAGCGATCAATCGACAGGGTTAAATCAGCCCCAGCATTTT	CASSDQSTGLNQPQHF
TRBJ2-7	11	NA	once	TRBV3-1/TRBV3-2	TGTGCCAGCAGGTCGGTGGACGAGCAGTACTTC	CASRSVDEQYF
TRBJ1-5	16	NA	NA	TRBV21-1	TGTGCCAGCACCAGGGGCGGACAGGGGGGAGGTCAGCCCCAGCATTTT	CASTRGGQGGGQPQHF
TRBJ2-1	13	NA	NA	TRBV12-3/TRBV12-4	TGTGCCAGCAGTCCCTTAATAGGGAGGAGGGGGTTCTTC	CASSPLIGRRGFF
TRBJ1-1	13	TRBD1	NA	TRBV12-3/TRBV12-4	TGTGCCAGCGGACTGACAGGGGACACTGAAGCTTTCTTT	CASGLTGDTEAFF
TRBJ1-3	18	TRBD1	NA	TRBV9	TGTGCCAGCAGCGCGGGGACAGGGGGATTCTTCTCTGGAAACACCATATATTTT	CASSAGTGGFFSGNTIYF
TRBJ2-3	16	TRBD2	NA	TRBV15	TGTGCCACCAGCAGTGCACTAGCGGGGGGTGGGGATACGCAGTATTTT	CATSSALAGGGDTQYF
TRBJ2-3	17	NA	NA	TRBV4-2	TGTGCCAGCAGCCAAGATCCCTCGCAGGGAAGTACAGATACGCAGTATTTT	CASSQDPSQGSTDTQYF
TRBJ2-1	14	TRBD2	NA	TRBV19	TGTGCCAGTGGGACTAGCGGGAGGTACAATGAGCAGTTCTTC	CASGTSGRYNEQFF
TRBJ2-7	15	TRBD1	NA	TRBV15	TGTGCCACCAGCAGAGACGGGACAGGGGACTACGAGCAGTACTTC	CATSRDGTGDYEQYF
TRBJ1-2	13	NA	NA	TRBV7-9	TGTGCCAGCAGCTTAGTACAGGACTATGGCTACACCTTC	CASSLVQDYGYTF
TRBJ2-1	16	TRBD1	NA	TRBV7-3	TGTGCCAGCAGCGTGCTACAGGGGAGCTCCTACAATGAGCAGTTCTTC	CASSVLQGSSYNEQFF
TRBJ1-4	14	NA	NA	TRBV15	TGTGCCACCAGCAGAGATCTAGGGGATGAAAAACTGTTTTTT	CATSRDLGDEKLFF
TRBJ1-1	14	NA	few	TRBV7-9	TGTGCCAGCAGCTTCAGGGCGGTGAACACTGAAGCTTTCTTT	CASSFRAVNTEAFF
TRBJ2-2	14	TRBD2	NA	TRBV30	TGTGCCTGGGCCAGGCTAGCGGTCACCGGGGAGCTGTTTTTT	CAWARLAVTGELFF
TRBJ1-6	15	TRBD1	NA	TRBV4-1	TGCGCCAGCAGCCAAGTGGTGACAGGGAGATCACCCCTCCACTTT	CASSQVVTGRSPLHF
TRBJ2-2	13	TRBD2	once	TRBV27	TGTGCCAGCAGTTTTCGGGAGGTCGGGGAGCTGTTTTTT	CASSFREVGELFF
TRBJ1-2	14	TRBD1	once	TRBV7-3	TGTGCCAGCAGCTCAAGACAGGGGGCGCGGGGCTACACCTTC	CASSSRQGARGYTF
TRBJ1-5	14	NA	few	TRBV7-2	TGTGCCAGCAGCTTATCGGAGGGCCATCAGCCCCAGCATTTT	CASSLSEGHQPQHF
TRBJ2-1	13	NA	NA	TRBV12-3/TRBV12-4	TGTGCCAGCGGGGGGAGCTCCTACAATGAGCAGTTCTTC	CASGGSSYNEQFF
TRBJ1-2	13	NA	NA	TRBV30	TGTGCCTGGAGTGACGCCGGGGGGTATGGCTACACCTTC	CAWSDAGGYGYTF
TRBJ2-2	15	NA	NA	TRBV5-1	TGCGCCAGCTGTGGGTACAGGTTCGACACCGGGGAGCTGTTTTTT	CASCGYRFDTGELFF
TRBJ2-3	12	NA	NA	TRBV6-5	TGTGCCAGCAGAGAGACTTCCCATACGCAGTATTTT	CASRETSHTQYF
TRBJ1-2	14	TRBD1	NA	TRBV28	TGTGCCAGCAGTTTGGACGGACAGGGGGCGCCGAGCACCTTC	CASSLDGQGAPSTF
TRBJ1-2	16	NA	NA	TRBV5-4	TGTGCCAGCAGCCTTGGGGGGGACGGCCTTATCTATGGCTACACCTTC	CASSLGGDGLIYGYTF
TRBJ2-1	19	NA	NA	TRBV23-1	TGCGCCAGCAGTCAATCGCTTGGGGGAGGCAGGGCACCCCACAATGAGCAGTTCTTC	CASSQSLGGGRAPHNEQFF
TRBJ2-1	14	NA	once	TRBV28	TGTGCCAGCAGTTCCCTTGGACAGAGGAATGAGCAGTTCTTC	CASSSLGQRNEQFF
TRBJ2-7	14	TRBD1	NA	TRBV27	TGTGCCAGCACCCCGACAGGGTGGCCCTACGAGCAGTACTTC	CASTPTGWPYEQYF
TRBJ1-3	14	NA	NA	TRBV11-2	TGTGCCAGCAGCTTAACAGTCTCTGGAAACACCATATATTTT	CASSLTVSGNTIYF
TRBJ2-7	15	NA	NA	TRBV5-1	TGCGCCAGCAGCTTGGCCAGAGACAGACCTTACGAGCAGTACTTC	CASSLARDRPYEQYF
TRBJ2-7	18	TRBD1	NA	TRBV12-5	TGTGCTAGTGGTTTGGTCGTTGTGATGGGACAGGGAACCTACGAGCAGTACTTC	CASGLVVVMGQGTYEQYF
TRBJ1-1	17	NA	NA	TRBV18	TGTGCCAGCTCACGGGGGCCTGGCGGAGAAAGCAACACTGAAGCTTTCTTT	CASSRGPGGESNTEAFF
TRBJ2-7	12	NA	NA	TRBV14	TGTGCCAGCAGCCCATCAGGCTACGAGCAGTACTTC	CASSPSGYEQYF
TRBJ2-5	15	NA	NA	TRBV27	TGTGCCAGCAGTTTGTGGGACGGTAGGGGGGGGACCCAGTACTTC	CASSLWDGRGGTQYF
TRBJ2-1	12	NA	NA	TRBV5-1	TGCGCCAGCAGCTTGACCGGTGGTAAGCAGTTCTTC	CASSLTGGKQFF
TRBJ1-2	16	TRBD1	once	TRBV3-1/TRBV3-2	TGTGCCAGCACCCGCCTTGGGACAGTCGGGGTCTATGGCTACACCTTC	CASTRLGTVGVYGYTF
TRBJ2-5	15	TRBD2	NA	TRBV6-5	TGTGCCAGCAGTCAACCATCGGGACTAGCTAGGACCCAGTACTTC	CASSQPSGLARTQYF
TRBJ1-2	16	TRBD1	NA	TRBV7-8	TGTGCCAGCAGCTTAGTTTCACCGGGACAGGTCTATGGCTACACCTTC	CASSLVSPGQVYGYTF
TRBJ1-1	14	NA	NA	TRBV6-5	TGTGCCAGCACCAGTGACAGGCTAAACACTGAAGCTTTCTTT	CASTSDRLNTEAFF
TRBJ2-3	14	NA	NA	TRBV10-3	TGTGCCATCGGCCGGGGCAGGGGGGCAGATACGCAGTATTTT	CAIGRGRGADTQYF
TRBJ2-7	16	NA	NA	TRBV28	TGTGCCAGCAGTTTGGGAAATCTCGACAGCGCCTACGAGCAGTACTTC	CASSLGNLDSAYEQYF
TRBJ2-3	15	TRBD2	NA	TRBV10-1	TGCGCCAGCAGTGGGACTAGCGGGGGCACAGATACGCAGTATTTT	CASSGTSGGTDTQYF
TRBJ2-1	12	NA	NA	TRBV27	TGTGCCAGCAGTTTTGAGGTGGGTGAGCAGTTCTTC	CASSFEVGEQFF
TRBJ2-1	14	NA	NA	TRBV27	TGTGCCAGCAGAAGAAGGGGGGGGGCGAATGAGCAGTTCTTC	CASRRRGGANEQFF
TRBJ1-1	15	TRBD1	NA	TRBV9	TGTGCCAGCAGCGTAGGAGCAGGGGGCTACACTGAAGCTTTCTTT	CASSVGAGGYTEAFF
TRBJ2-7	15	TRBD1	NA	TRBV13	TGTGCCAGCAGCGTGCGGGACAGGGGGATTTACGAGCAGTACTTC	CASSVRDRGIYEQYF
TRBJ2-7	11	NA	NA	TRBV5-6	TGTGCCAGCAGCGAGAGGTACGAGCAGTACTTC	CASSERYEQYF
TRBJ1-2	15	NA	NA	TRBV19	TGTGCCAGTAGTATGGGGGATACAGGGTACTATGGCTACACCTTC	CASSMGDTGYYGYTF
TRBJ2-1	13	TRBD2	once	TRBV7-9	TGTGCCAGCAGCTCCAAAACTAGCGGCGAGCAGTTCTTC	CASSSKTSGEQFF
TRBJ1-5	14	NA	NA	TRBV19	TGTGCCAGTAGTACACAGGAGGGGCATCAGCCCCAGCATTTT	CASSTQEGHQPQHF
TRBJ2-7	14	NA	NA	TRBV7-9	TGTGCCAGCAGCTTAGTAGAAGTTACCTACGAGCAGTACTTC	CASSLVEVTYEQYF
TRBJ1-5	13	NA	NA	TRBV2	TGTGCCAGCAGTGTACATAGCAATCAGCCCCAGCATTTT	CASSVHSNQPQHF
TRBJ2-6	15	NA	NA	TRBV3-1/TRBV3-2	TGTGCCAGCAGCCCGGACAGTACTGGGGCCAACGTCCTGACTTTC	CASSPDSTGANVLTF
TRBJ2-1	14	TRBD2	NA	TRBV2	TGTGCCAGCAGGGGGCTAGCGGAAGACAATGAGCAGTTCTTC	CASRGLAEDNEQFF
TRBJ1-3	11	NA	NA	TRBV30	TGTGCCTGGAGTGTAGGGGACACCATATATTTT	CAWSVGDTIYF
TRBJ2-1	16	NA	NA	TRBV5-1	TGCGCCAGCAGCCCGGGCCCCACTCCTAGGGGCAATGAGCAGTTCTTC	CASSPGPTPRGNEQFF
TRBJ2-7	13	NA	NA	TRBV19	TGTGCCAGTAGCCTTGGGAGTACCTACGAGCAGTACTTC	CASSLGSTYEQYF
TRBJ2-5	14	TRBD1	NA	TRBV6-6	TGTGCCAGCAGTTCCACAGGGGCACAAGAGACCCAGTACTTC	CASSSTGAQETQYF
TRBJ2-7	15	NA	NA	TRBV21-1	TGTGCCAGCAGGGAAGTAGTGGGCTCTCTCTACGAGCAGTACTTC	CASREVVGSLYEQYF